The next 18 T cell receptor beta chains were all read from a single sample in a study of beta chain features in type 1 diabetes. The sequenced template was cDNA made from the entire isolated RNA. Measured with immunoSEQ multiplex PCR; TCRdb has only the in-frame clones, and not every one. Here the sample spans roughly 400,000 clones, about 15% being singletons. The sequencing sample was made of naive CD4+ T cells from blood. Receptor source: a man in his thirties or forties in good health.

The chain employs TRBV7-2 and TRBJ2-5; no clear D gene. The CDR3 contains 14 residues. Germline values: CDR1 SGHTA, CDR2 FQGNSA. Trimming cost V 1 base and J 1 base, with 7 bases left between them. CDR3 loop: CASSLGFVQETQYF. The CDR3 region has the DNA TGTGCCAGCAGCTTAGGATTCGTCCAAGAGACCCAGTACTTC.

This sequence joins TRBV7-9 and TRBJ2-3, with 7 bases aligning to TRBD1. V lost 8 bases to trimming and J lost 0 bases; unmatched junction nucleotides: 8. Germline CDR1 and CDR2: SEHNR and FQNEAQ (reference sequence). This CDR3 comprises 15 residues. The CDR3 is CASGHRGTSTDTQYF. The CDR3 DNA reads TGTGCCAGCGGACACAGGGGCACCAGCACAGATACGCAGTATTTT.

The table lists this clone with a few counts. The chain joins TRBV9 to TRBJ1-1; D not resolved. This CDR3 is 16 amino acids long. The germline gives CDR1 SGDLS, CDR2 YYNGEE. With 4 bases removed from V and 1 base from J, the gap between germline ends came to 17 bases. CDR3 amino acids: CASSPPLETPNTEAFF. Written as DNA, the CDR3 is TGTGCCAGCAGCCCTCCCCTGGAGACACCGAACACTGAAGCTTTCTTT.

This chain uses TRBV10-3 with TRBJ1-4; D is ambiguous. This CDR3 is 15 amino acids long. The germline gives CDR1 ENHRY, CDR2 SYGVKD. V lost 0 bases, J lost 3 bases, and 8 bases lay in between. The CDR3 loop reads CAISESGGPNEKLFF. The CDR3 nucleotides read TGTGCCATCAGTGAGTCTGGTGGCCCTAATGAAAAACTGTTTTTT.

In this sample, this clone turned up a few times. The CDR3, as DNA: TGTGCCAGCTCACCGCGTCCTAGCACAGATACGCAGTATTTT. As protein: CASSPRPSTDTQYF. This chain uses TRBV18 with TRBJ2-3; no clear D gene. V shed 3 bases and J shed 0 bases, with 7 bases lying between them. Germline CDR1 KGHSH, CDR2 LQKENI. CDR3 length: 14 amino acids.

DNA of the CDR3: TGTGCCAGCAGCTTGTGGGGGACTAGCACAGATACGCAGTATTTT. Amino acids: CASSLWGTSTDTQYF. The chain joins TRBV11-2 to TRBJ2-3; D possibly corresponds to TRBD2 (6 bases). V gave up 3 bases and J gave up 0 bases, with 10 bases separating them. The CDR3 spans 15 residues. Germline V gene lookup returns CDR1 SGHAT and CDR2 FQNNGV.

This clone was detected a few times. The V call is TRBV7-2, the J call TRBJ2-3; TRBD2 matches 11 bases. This CDR3 is 14 amino acids long. From germline, CDR1 is SGHTA and CDR2 FQGNSA. V lost 8 bases to trimming and J lost 0 bases; unmatched junction nucleotides: 1. The CDR3 DNA sequence: TGTGCCAGCCGACTAGCGGGAAGCACAGATACGCAGTATTTT. It specifies CASRLAGSTDTQYF.

The J gene is TRBJ1-2, the V gene TRBV2; D is perhaps TRBD1 (6 bases). Per germline, CDR1 SNHLY and CDR2 FYNNEI. V was pared by 2 bases and J by 3 bases, with 13 bases between. CDR3 size: 15 residues. CDR3 in amino acids: CASSERTALYYGYTF. DNA of the CDR3: TGTGCCAGCAGTGAACGGACAGCCCTATACTATGGCTACACCTTC.

This chain joins TRBV7-2 and TRBJ2-5; no clear D. V lost 4 bases to trimming and J lost 4 bases, with 10 bases between them. From germline, CDR1 is SGHTA and CDR2 FQGNSA. CDR3 size: 13 residues. CDR3 nucleotides: TGTGCCAGCAGCTCCGTTGCCGGAGAGACCCAGTACTTC. Translating gives CASSSVAGETQYF.

This clone was picked up a small number of times. The chain joins TRBV7-2 to TRBJ2-5; 8 nucleotides align to TRBD2. Per germline, CDR1 SGHTA and CDR2 FQGNSA. V was pared by 5 bases and J by 4 bases, with 6 bases of the junction left unmatched. This CDR3 spans 14 amino acids. The CDR3 is CASSQSGTRETQYF. Here the CDR3 DNA reads TGTGCCAGCAGCCAGTCCGGGACTAGAGAGACCCAGTACTTC.

For the CDR3, the DNA is TGCGCCAGCAGCCAAGAATCTCCTAGCGGGAGGATCGTTAGCACAGATACGCAGTATTTT. Translated, it gives CASSQESPSGRIVSTDTQYF. V is TRBV4-3 and J is TRBJ2-3; 11 bases are shared with TRBD2. J gave up 0 bases and V 0 bases, and 11 bases lay outside the gene matches. The CDR3 is made up of 20 amino acids. CDR1 and CDR2 from the germline V gene are LGHNA and YSLEER.

This clone was picked up a small number of times. This chain joins TRBV11-2 and TRBJ2-7; D is unresolved. This CDR3 is built from 16 residues. V was pared by 1 base and J by 2 bases, with 15 bases between. CDR1 and CDR2 from the germline V gene are SGHAT and FQNNGV. For the CDR3, the DNA is TGTGCCAGCAGCTTAGTCGGGCGTTTGAGGACCTACGAGCAGTACTTC. Translated, it gives CASSLVGRLRTYEQYF.

The rearrangement links TRBV15 to TRBJ2-2; D is uncertain. V was pared by 0 bases and J by 4 bases, with 6 bases between. CDR1 and CDR2 from the germline V gene are LNHNV and YYDKDF (reference sequence). The CDR3 loop spans 14 amino acids. The CDR3 protein is CATSRDLRTGELFF. CDR3 nucleotide sequence: TGTGCCACCAGCAGAGATTTGCGCACCGGGGAGCTGTTTTTT.

This clone was seen more than once but under ten times. The chain couples TRBV18 to TRBJ1-1; D possibly corresponds to TRBD1 (5 bases). In germline, CDR1 is KGHSH, CDR2 LQKENI. The CDR3 has 16 residues. Trimming stripped 3 bases from V and 4 bases from J, with 18 bases between. CDR3 coding DNA: TGTGCCAGCTCACCGCTACACCAGGGAGGTGGCACTGAAGCTTTCTTT. Its protein is CASSPLHQGGGTEAFF.

The table lists this clone with a few counts. The chain employs TRBV30 and TRBJ2-1; 10 bases fit TRBD2. The CDR3 spans 15 residues. J was trimmed by 8 bases and V by 3 bases; bases with no gene match: 10. From germline, CDR1 is GTSNPN and CDR2 SVGIG (reference sequence). This chain's CDR3 is CAWRFLAGVSYEQFF. CDR3 sequence (DNA): TGTGCCTGGAGATTTCTAGCGGGAGTATCATATGAGCAGTTCTTC.

The V call is TRBV11-2, the J call TRBJ2-1, with D perhaps TRBD1 (5 bases). The length of the CDR3 is 11 residues. CDR1 and CDR2 from the germline V gene are SGHAT and FQNNGV. The V and J ends lost 1 base and 15 bases respectively, with 10 bases between them. The CDR3 protein is CASSLAGNAFF. In DNA, the CDR3 is TGTGCCAGCAGCTTAGCAGGGAATGCGTTCTTC.

The chain carries TRBV9 and TRBJ2-3, with TRBD2 matching 7 bases. Germline assignment: CDR1 SGDLS and CDR2 YYNGEE. The CDR3 contains 16 residues. The ends lost 0 bases at V and 1 base at J; junction bases unmatched: 5. The CDR3 DNA sequence: TGTGCCAGCAGCGTAGGGCTAGCGGAACGCACAGATACGCAGTATTTT. This codes for CASSVGLAERTDTQYF. Full variable domain (missing parts from reference TRBV9 and TRBJ2-3): DSGVTQTPKHLITATGQRVTLRCSPRSGDLSVYWYQQSLDQGLQFLIQYYNGEERAKGNILERFSAQQFPDLHSELNLSSLELGDSALYFCASSVGLAERTDTQYFGPGTRLTVL.

The chain links TRBV13 to TRBJ2-7; weak D call: TRBD1 (5 bases). V lost 3 bases and J lost 4, with 10 bases in between. Germline V CDR1 and CDR2: PRHDT, FYEKMQ (reference sequence). The CDR3 covers 13 residues. For the CDR3, the DNA is TGTGCCAGCAGCTTCGACAGCAGGTACGAGCAGTACTTC. As protein: CASSFDSRYEQYF.